This T cell receptor (beta chain) originates from a study of OX40 agonist ivuxolimab in advanced cancers. Study in general: Among those enrolled, mean age was around 55 years (range about 23 to 79) and 82.7% were male.

The J segment lost 7 bases and the V segment lost 4 bases, leaving 11 bases of the junction unmatched. CDR1 and CDR2 (germline): SQVTM, ANQGSEA. CDR3 length: 15 amino acids. Assay: immunoSEQ multiplex PCR; the TCRdb copy retains only in-frame clones and omits some. The sample has tens of thousands of clones, roughly nine tenths seen once. The rearrangement uses TRBV29-1 and TRBJ2-4; 9 nucleotides match TRBD1. The sequence was obtained from an adult with an advanced solid tumor such as melanoma, head and neck, liver or kidney cancer. Sequencing was performed on CD4+ or CD8+ T cells sorted from blood, taken in a trial of the OX40 agonist ivuxolimab. CDR3 residues: CSVAHRGPRGNIQYF. Here the CDR3 DNA reads TGCAGCGTTGCCCACAGGGGGCCAAGGGGTAACATTCAGTACTTC.